These T cell receptor beta chains were read from a single sample in a study of low-dose radiotherapy and immunotherapy resistance in tumors. From the reads, TCRdb called clonotypes with MiXCR, one entry per CDR3 protein. The sample lists about 60,000 distinct CDR3 sequences, approximately 26% seen once, with just over 5.5% in the top ten. The sequences come from PBMCs, collected before treatment. The origin of the receptors is a male donor with prostate cancer. Each CDR3 is given with its conserved first and last residue. The order of the fields is J gene, CDR3 length, D gene, clone size, V gene, CDR3 protein, CDR3 DNA. The D gene is left open where the match is weak. Size is stated for part of the rows, as once, few or many counts, or as a class when the clone is expanded.

J: TRBJ2-1
length: 16
D: .
size: medium-sized
V: TRBV20-1
CDR3: CSARDPGPPGWNEQFF
DNA: TGCAGTGCTAGAGATCCGGGACCCCCAGGGTGGAATGAGCAGTTCTTC

J: TRBJ2-1
length: 16
D: .
size: many
V: TRBV9
CDR3: CASSVAAATNYNEQFF
DNA: TGTGCCAGCAGCGTAGCAGCAGCGACCAACTACAATGAGCAGTTCTTC

J: TRBJ2-7
length: 12
D: .
size: many
V: TRBV28
CDR3: CASRADSYEQYF
DNA: TGTGCCAGCAGGGCGGATTCCTACGAGCAGTACTTC

J: TRBJ2-7
length: 17
D: TRBD1
size: many
V: TRBV7-3
CDR3: CASSSGTGAPKFYEQYF
DNA: TGTGCCAGCAGCTCCGGGACAGGGGCTCCTAAGTTCTACGAGCAGTACTTC

J: TRBJ2-1
length: 17
D: TRBD2
size: .
V: TRBV28
CDR3: CASSLTFGSSGSDEQFF
DNA: TGTGCCAGCAGTTTAACGTTCGGCTCTAGCGGGAGTGATGAGCAGTTCTTC

J: TRBJ2-1
length: 13
D: .
size: .
V: TRBV15
CDR3: CATSDTRGNEQFF
DNA: TGTGCCACCAGCGATACTAGGGGGAATGAGCAGTTCTTC

J: TRBJ2-1
length: 17
D: TRBD2
size: many
V: TRBV7-8
CDR3: CASSYGSGASGIYEQFF
DNA: TGTGCCAGCAGCTATGGAAGTGGGGCTAGCGGGATCTATGAGCAGTTCTTC

J: TRBJ1-5
length: 16
D: .
size: many
V: TRBV15
CDR3: CATSRDRGGVAQPQHF
DNA: TGTGCCACCAGCAGAGATCGGGGGGGAGTAGCTCAGCCCCAGCATTTT

J: TRBJ2-7
length: 12
D: .
size: many
V: TRBV29-1
CDR3: CSVVTGTYEQYF
DNA: TGCAGCGTCGTTACAGGTACCTACGAGCAGTACTTC

J: TRBJ2-5
length: 14
D: TRBD2
size: many
V: TRBV20-1
CDR3: CSAGSGGLGETQYF
DNA: TGCAGTGCTGGCTCGGGGGGGCTGGGGGAGACCCAGTACTTC

J: TRBJ2-3
length: 14
D: TRBD2
size: .
V: TRBV5-1
CDR3: CASSWRTRSDTQYF
DNA: TGCGCCAGCAGCTGGAGGACTAGGTCAGATACGCAGTATTTT

J: TRBJ1-4
length: 14
D: .
size: many
V: TRBV28
CDR3: CASSLQTSGSKLFF
DNA: TGTGCCAGCAGTCTCCAGACCTCGGGGTCAAAACTGTTTTTT

J: TRBJ1-2
length: 13
D: .
size: many
V: TRBV28
CDR3: CASSSGLPGGYTF
DNA: TGTGCCAGCAGTTCCGGTCTCCCGGGCGGCTACACCTTC

J: TRBJ2-1
length: 14
D: .
size: .
V: TRBV10-3
CDR3: CAISTGNSYNEQFF
DNA: TGTGCCATCAGCACGGGAAACTCCTACAATGAGCAGTTCTTC

J: TRBJ1-1
length: 15
D: .
size: many
V: TRBV7-2
CDR3: CASSPFSGTPTEAFF
DNA: TGTGCCAGCAGCCCCTTCTCCGGGACACCCACTGAAGCTTTCTTT

J: TRBJ2-7
length: 16
D: .
size: many
V: TRBV11-2
CDR3: CASRSVRGEYSYEQYF
DNA: TGTGCCAGCAGGTCCGTGAGGGGAGAGTACTCCTACGAGCAGTACTTC

J: TRBJ1-2
length: 13
D: .
size: .
V: TRBV24-1
CDR3: CVTSEGPGRSYTF
DNA: TGTGTCACCAGTGAAGGGCCGGGTCGCAGCTACACCTTC

J: TRBJ1-2
length: 15
D: TRBD1
size: many
V: TRBV15
CDR3: CATSRARDSNYGYTF
DNA: TGTGCCACCAGCAGAGCCCGGGACAGTAACTATGGCTACACCTTC

J: TRBJ2-7
length: 15
D: .
size: many
V: TRBV29-1
CDR3: CSVSGTYEPPYEQYF
DNA: TGCAGCGTGTCCGGGACTTACGAACCTCCCTACGAGCAGTACTTC

J: TRBJ1-5
length: 15
D: TRBD1
size: many
V: TRBV2
CDR3: CASSTQGASNQPQHF
DNA: TGTGCCAGCAGTACACAGGGGGCGAGCAATCAGCCCCAGCATTTT

J: TRBJ2-1
length: 15
D: TRBD2
size: .
V: TRBV5-4
CDR3: CASSSVRGGDNEQFF
DNA: TGTGCCAGCAGCTCTGTACGGGGGGGGGACAATGAGCAGTTCTTC

J: TRBJ2-2
length: 14
D: .
size: .
V: TRBV5-1
CDR3: CASSSGTSTGELFF
DNA: TGCGCCAGCAGCTCGGGGACGTCCACCGGGGAGCTGTTTTTT

J: TRBJ2-1
length: 13
D: .
size: many
V: TRBV20-1
CDR3: CSARGVTSREQFF
DNA: TGCAGTGCTAGAGGGGTGACTAGTCGGGAGCAGTTCTTC

J: TRBJ2-3
length: 16
D: .
size: many
V: TRBV6-5
CDR3: CASRDQRGEPWDTQYF
DNA: TGTGCCAGCAGGGACCAGAGAGGGGAGCCTTGGGATACGCAGTATTTT

J: TRBJ2-3
length: 15
D: .
size: many
V: TRBV14
CDR3: CASSQGWGITDTQYF
DNA: TGTGCCAGCAGCCAAGGATGGGGGATCACAGATACGCAGTATTTT

J: TRBJ2-7
length: 15
D: TRBD1
size: many
V: TRBV30
CDR3: CAWSGTGTSAYEQYF
DNA: TGTGCCTGGAGTGGGACAGGGACCTCAGCCTACGAGCAGTACTTC

J: TRBJ2-3
length: 16
D: .
size: .
V: TRBV5-1
CDR3: CASNRWSSIQADTQYF
DNA: TGCGCCAGCAACCGTTGGTCTTCGATACAAGCAGATACGCAGTATTTT

J: TRBJ1-2
length: 15
D: .
size: .
V: TRBV9
CDR3: CASTHDEGGRYGYTF
DNA: TGTGCCAGCACCCATGACGAGGGGGGGAGGTATGGCTACACCTTC

J: TRBJ1-1
length: 15
D: .
size: few
V: TRBV10-3
CDR3: CAISDAGTSNTEAFF
DNA: TGTGCCATCAGTGACGCCGGGACATCGAACACTGAAGCTTTCTTT

J: TRBJ2-3
length: 15
D: TRBD2
size: .
V: TRBV20-1
CDR3: CSLRGLAELTDTQYF
DNA: TGCAGCCTCCGTGGACTAGCGGAGCTCACAGATACGCAGTATTTT

J: TRBJ2-2
length: 15
D: .
size: many
V: TRBV27
CDR3: CASGPDLLLTGELFF
DNA: TGTGCCAGCGGGCCGGACTTGCTACTCACCGGGGAGCTGTTTTTT

J: TRBJ2-2
length: 16
D: TRBD2
size: .
V: TRBV10-3
CDR3: CAISWTSGRRVGELFF
DNA: TGTGCCATCAGCTGGACTAGCGGGAGGCGCGTCGGGGAGCTGTTTTTT

J: TRBJ2-1
length: 13
D: .
size: .
V: TRBV6-2/TRBV6-3
CDR3: CAIRELAYNEQFF
DNA: TGTGCCATCCGGGAGCTGGCCTACAATGAGCAGTTCTTC

J: TRBJ2-3
length: 17
D: TRBD2
size: many
V: TRBV7-6
CDR3: CASSPLPAGVSTDTQYF
DNA: TGTGCCAGCAGCCCTCTTCCAGCGGGGGTAAGCACAGATACGCAGTATTTT

J: TRBJ2-2
length: 14
D: TRBD2
size: many
V: TRBV20-1
CDR3: CSATREGNTGELFF
DNA: TGCAGTGCTACTCGGGAGGGAAACACCGGGGAGCTGTTTTTT

J: TRBJ2-7
length: 16
D: TRBD1
size: many
V: TRBV27
CDR3: CASSSLSGTGFYEQYF
DNA: TGTGCCAGCAGTTCGCTCTCCGGGACAGGGTTCTACGAGCAGTACTTC

J: TRBJ1-2
length: 15
D: .
size: many
V: TRBV6-2/TRBV6-3
CDR3: CASSEWPGTNYGYTF
DNA: TGTGCCAGCAGTGAATGGCCAGGAACTAACTATGGCTACACCTTC

J: TRBJ1-4
length: 13
D: .
size: few
V: TRBV28
CDR3: CASRGITNEKLFF
DNA: TGTGCCAGCAGGGGAATAACTAATGAAAAACTGTTTTTT

J: TRBJ2-1
length: 15
D: .
size: medium-sized
V: TRBV18
CDR3: CASRTDGVTGNEQFF
DNA: TGTGCCAGCCGGACGGATGGTGTGACGGGCAATGAGCAGTTCTTC

J: TRBJ1-3
length: 14
D: .
size: many
V: TRBV5-5
CDR3: CASSLYTAGNTIYF
DNA: TGTGCCAGCAGCTTGTATACAGCCGGAAACACCATATATTTT

J: TRBJ2-5
length: 11
D: .
size: .
V: TRBV10-2
CDR3: CASGTAETQYF
DNA: TGCGCCAGCGGCACTGCAGAGACCCAGTACTTC

J: TRBJ2-7
length: 15
D: .
size: many
V: TRBV19
CDR3: CASSSGTTGSYEQYF
DNA: TGTGCCAGTAGTTCCGGGACCACGGGAAGTTACGAGCAGTACTTC

J: TRBJ2-3
length: 14
D: TRBD1
size: .
V: TRBV6-4
CDR3: CASSTGTGGHTQYF
DNA: TGTGCCAGCAGTACCGGGACAGGGGGACATACGCAGTATTTT

J: TRBJ2-7
length: 15
D: .
size: .
V: TRBV12-2
CDR3: CASRSPRARPYEQYF
DNA: TGTGCAAGTCGCTCCCCCCGAGCGAGACCCTACGAGCAGTACTTC

J: TRBJ2-7
length: 12
D: TRBD2
size: .
V: TRBV20-1
CDR3: CSGGGRAYEQYF
DNA: TGCAGTGGAGGAGGGAGGGCCTACGAGCAGTACTTC